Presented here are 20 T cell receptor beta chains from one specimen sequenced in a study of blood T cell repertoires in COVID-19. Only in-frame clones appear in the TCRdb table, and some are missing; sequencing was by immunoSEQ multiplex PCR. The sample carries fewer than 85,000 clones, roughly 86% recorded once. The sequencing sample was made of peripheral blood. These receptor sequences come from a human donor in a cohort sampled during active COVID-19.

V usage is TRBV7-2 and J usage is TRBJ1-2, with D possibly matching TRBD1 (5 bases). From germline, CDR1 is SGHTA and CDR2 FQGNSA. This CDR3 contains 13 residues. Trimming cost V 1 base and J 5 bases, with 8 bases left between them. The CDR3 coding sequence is TGTGCCAGCAGCTTAGTAGGGGTTTATGGCTACACCTTC. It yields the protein CASSLVGVYGYTF.

CDR3 sequence (DNA): TGTGCCAGCAGCGTAGCTCGAGGTTCCACTGAAGCTTTCTTT. Translated, it gives CASSVARGSTEAFF. The V call is TRBV9, the J call TRBJ1-1; D unresolved. V gave up 0 bases and J gave up 4 bases, with 10 bases separating them. Germline V gene data show CDR1 as SGDLS and CDR2 as YYNGEE. The CDR3 has 14 amino acids.

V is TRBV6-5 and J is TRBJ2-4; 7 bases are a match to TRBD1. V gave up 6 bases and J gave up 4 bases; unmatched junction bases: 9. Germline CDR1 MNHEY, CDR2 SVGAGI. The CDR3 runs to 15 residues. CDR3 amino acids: CASSTDRALKNIQYF. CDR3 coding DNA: TGTGCCAGCAGCACTGACAGGGCCCTTAAAAACATTCAGTACTTC.

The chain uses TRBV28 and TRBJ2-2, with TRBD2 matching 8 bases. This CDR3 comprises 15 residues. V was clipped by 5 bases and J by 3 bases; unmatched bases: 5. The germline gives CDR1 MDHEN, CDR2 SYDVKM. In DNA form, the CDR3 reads TGTGCCAGCAGTCCACCGGGGGGGTACACCGGGGAGCTGTTTTTT. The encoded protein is CASSPPGGYTGELFF.

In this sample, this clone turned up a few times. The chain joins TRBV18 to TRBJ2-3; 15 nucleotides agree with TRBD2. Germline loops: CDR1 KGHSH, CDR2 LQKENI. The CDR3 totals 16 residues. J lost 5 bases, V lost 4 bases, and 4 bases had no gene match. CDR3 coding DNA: TGTGCCAGCTCACTTGGACTAGCGGGGGGGAGAGATACGCAGTATTTT. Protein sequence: CASSLGLAGGRDTQYF. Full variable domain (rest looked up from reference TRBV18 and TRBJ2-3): NAGVMQNPRHLVRRRGQEARLRCSPMKGHSHVYWYRQLPEEGLKFMVYLQKENIIDESGMPKERFSAEFPKEGPSILRIQQVVRGDSAAYFCASSLGLAGGRDTQYFGPGTRLTVL.

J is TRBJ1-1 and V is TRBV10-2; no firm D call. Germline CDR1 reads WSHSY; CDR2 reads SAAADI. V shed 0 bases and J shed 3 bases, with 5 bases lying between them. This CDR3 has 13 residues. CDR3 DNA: TGCGCCAGCAGTGAGTCGAGAGACACTGAAGCTTTCTTT. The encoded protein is CASSESRDTEAFF.

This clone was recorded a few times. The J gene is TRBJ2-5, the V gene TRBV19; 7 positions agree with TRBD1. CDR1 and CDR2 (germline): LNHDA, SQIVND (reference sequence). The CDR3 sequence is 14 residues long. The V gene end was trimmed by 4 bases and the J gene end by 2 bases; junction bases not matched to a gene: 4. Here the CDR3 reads CASSTLGQQETQYF. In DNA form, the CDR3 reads TGTGCCAGTAGTACCCTGGGACAGCAAGAGACCCAGTACTTC.

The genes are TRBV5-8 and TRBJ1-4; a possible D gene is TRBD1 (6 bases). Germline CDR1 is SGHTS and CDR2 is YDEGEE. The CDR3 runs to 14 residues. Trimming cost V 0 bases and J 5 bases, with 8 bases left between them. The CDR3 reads CASSLVRGNEKLFF. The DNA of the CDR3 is TGTGCCAGCAGCTTGGTGAGGGGGAATGAAAAACTGTTTTTT.

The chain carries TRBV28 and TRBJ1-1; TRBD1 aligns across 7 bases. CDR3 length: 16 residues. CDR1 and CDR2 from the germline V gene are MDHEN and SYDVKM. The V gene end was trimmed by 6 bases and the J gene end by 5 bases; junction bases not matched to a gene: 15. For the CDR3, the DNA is TGTGCCAGCAGCACATCCGGGAGGGGGCGCGGGACTGAAGCTTTCTTT. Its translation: CASSTSGRGRGTEAFF.

CDR3 coding DNA: TGTGCCTTTGACAGGGGTTCATTCAATGAGCAGTTCTTC. As protein: CAFDRGSFNEQFF. V and J are TRBV30 and TRBJ2-1; 8 bases align to TRBD1. Germline values: CDR1 GTSNPN, CDR2 SVGIG (reference sequence). This CDR3 has 13 residues. Trimming took 7 bases from V and 6 from J; bases not matched to a gene: 8.

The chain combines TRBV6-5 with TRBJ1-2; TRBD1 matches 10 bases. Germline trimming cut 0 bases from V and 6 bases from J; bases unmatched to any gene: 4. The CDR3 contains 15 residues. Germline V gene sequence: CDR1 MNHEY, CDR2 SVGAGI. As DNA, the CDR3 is TGTGCCAGCAGTTACTCAAGGGACAGGGGTAATGGCTACACCTTC. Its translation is CASSYSRDRGNGYTF.

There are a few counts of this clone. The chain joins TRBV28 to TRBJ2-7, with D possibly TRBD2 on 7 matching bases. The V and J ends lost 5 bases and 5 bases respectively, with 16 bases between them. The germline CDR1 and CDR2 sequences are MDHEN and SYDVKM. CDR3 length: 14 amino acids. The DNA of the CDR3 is TGTGCCAGCAGTCAAAGGGGGGCGGGGGACGAGCAGTACTTC. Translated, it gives CASSQRGAGDEQYF.

The CDR3 region is CASTGISHNSPLHF. The CDR3 DNA reads as TGTGCCAGCACGGGGATTTCCCATAATTCACCCCTCCACTTT. The rearrangement joins TRBV2 to TRBJ1-6; the D is unclear. The CDR3 totals 14 residues. V was cut by 7 bases and J by 5 bases, with 12 bases left in between. CDR1 and CDR2 from the germline V gene are SNHLY and FYNNEI.

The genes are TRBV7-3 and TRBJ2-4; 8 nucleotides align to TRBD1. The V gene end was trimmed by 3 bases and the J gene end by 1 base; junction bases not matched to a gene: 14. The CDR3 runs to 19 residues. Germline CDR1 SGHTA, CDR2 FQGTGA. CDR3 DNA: TGTGCCAGCAGCTTGGCAGGGGGCTCTTTGTTTTCGGCCAAAAACATTCAGTACTTC. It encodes CASSLAGGSLFSAKNIQYF.

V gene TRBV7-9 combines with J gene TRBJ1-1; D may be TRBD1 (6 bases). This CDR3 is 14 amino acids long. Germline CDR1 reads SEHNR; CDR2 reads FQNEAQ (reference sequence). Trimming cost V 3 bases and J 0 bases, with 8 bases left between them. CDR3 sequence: CASSFTGLNTEAFF. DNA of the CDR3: TGTGCCAGCAGCTTTACAGGGTTGAACACTGAAGCTTTCTTT. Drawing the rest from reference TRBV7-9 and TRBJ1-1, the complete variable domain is DTGVSQNPRHKITKRGQNVTFRCDPISEHNRLYWYRQTLGQGPEFLTYFQNEAQLEKSRLLSDRFSAERPKGSFSTLEIQRTEQGDSAMYLCASSFTGLNTEAFFGQGTRLTVV.

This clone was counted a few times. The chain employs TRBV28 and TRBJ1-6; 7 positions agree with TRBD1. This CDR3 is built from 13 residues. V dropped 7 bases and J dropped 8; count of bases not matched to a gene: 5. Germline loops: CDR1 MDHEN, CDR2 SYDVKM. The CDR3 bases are TGTGCCAGCAAGGGACAGAGGGATTCACCCCTCCACTTT. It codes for CASKGQRDSPLHF.

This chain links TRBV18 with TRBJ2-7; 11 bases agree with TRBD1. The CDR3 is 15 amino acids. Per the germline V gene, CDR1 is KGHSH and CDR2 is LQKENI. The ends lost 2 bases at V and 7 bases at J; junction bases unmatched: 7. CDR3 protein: CASSPLGQGVQEQYF. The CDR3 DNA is TGTGCCAGCTCACCATTGGGACAGGGGGTTCAAGAGCAGTACTTC. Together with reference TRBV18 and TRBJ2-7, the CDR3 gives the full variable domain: NAGVMQNPRHLVRRRGQEARLRCSPMKGHSHVYWYRQLPEEGLKFMVYLQKENIIDESGMPKERFSAEFPKEGPSILRIQQVVRGDSAAYFCASSPLGQGVQEQYFGPGTRLTVT.

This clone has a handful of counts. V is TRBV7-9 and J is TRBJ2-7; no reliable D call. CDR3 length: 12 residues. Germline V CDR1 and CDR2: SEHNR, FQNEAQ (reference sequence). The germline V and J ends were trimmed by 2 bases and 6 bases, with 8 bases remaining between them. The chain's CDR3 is CASSLPGREQYF. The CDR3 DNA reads TGTGCCAGCAGCTTACCTGGGCGCGAGCAGTACTTC.

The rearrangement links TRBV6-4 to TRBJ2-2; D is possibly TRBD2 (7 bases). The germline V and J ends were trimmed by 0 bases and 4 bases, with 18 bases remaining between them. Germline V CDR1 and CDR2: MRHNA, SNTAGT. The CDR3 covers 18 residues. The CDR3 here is CASSDSARRGRVTGELFF. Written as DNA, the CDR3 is TGTGCCAGCAGTGACTCCGCTAGGCGGGGGCGCGTCACCGGGGAGCTGTTTTTT.

CDR3 DNA: TGCGCCAGCAGCCAAGGCGGGTCCGCCCAAGAGACCCAGTACTTC. Translating it yields CASSQGGSAQETQYF. The chain is built from TRBV4-1 and TRBJ2-5, with a weak D call TRBD2 (5 bases). V was trimmed by 1 base and J by 1 base, leaving 10 bases between them. The germline gives CDR1 MGHRA, CDR2 YSYEKL. This CDR3 spans 15 amino acids.